These 27 T cell receptor beta chains came from one sample sequenced in a study of cytomegalovirus exposure and HLA in healthy donors. Researchers ran the PCR with 60 Vbeta and 13 Jbeta primers. Profiling relied on immunoSEQ multiplex PCR, and the TCRdb table lists in-frame clones only, not all of them. The sample has some 87,000 clones; under 80% are singletons. Material: PBMCs. These receptors were obtained from a man between 18 and 29 years old in good health and CMV-seropositive.

This chain joins TRBV6-4 and TRBJ1-2, with no clear D. The CDR3 sequence is 17 residues long. CDR1 MRHNA and CDR2 SNTAGT come from the germline V gene. Deletions cut 2 bases from V and 6 bases from J, with 22 bases between. CDR3: CASSDLSSGDPRNGYTF. The CDR3 nucleotides read TGTGCCAGCAGTGACCTGTCAAGCGGAGACCCGAGGAATGGCTACACCTTC.

This clone came up a few times. The chain employs TRBV11-2 and TRBJ2-5; D possibly corresponds to TRBD2 (5 bases). V lost 3 bases to trimming and J lost 5 bases, with 10 bases between them. Germline values: CDR1 SGHAT, CDR2 FQNNGV. The CDR3 has 13 amino acids. The CDR3 loop reads CASSFGVGETQYF. The CDR3 bases are TGTGCCAGCAGCTTCGGGGTTGGGGAGACCCAGTACTTC. Variable domain in full (rest from reference TRBV11-2 and TRBJ2-5): EAGVAQSPRYKIIEKRQSVAFWCNPISGHATLYWYQQILGQGPKLLIQFQNNGVVDDSQLPKDRFSAERLKGVDSTLKIQPAKLEDSAVYLCASSFGVGETQYFGPGTRLLVL.

The chain couples TRBV6-1 to TRBJ2-7, with D uncertain. CDR3 length equals 12 residues. Trimming shortened V by 2 bases and J by 9 bases, and 11 bases separated the two germline ends. Germline V gene data show CDR1 as MNHNS and CDR2 as SASEGT. This CDR3 reads CASSEPTSGQYF. The CDR3 DNA reads as TGTGCCAGCAGTGAACCCACCTCAGGGCAGTACTTC.

This clone was picked up a small number of times. The chain employs TRBV4-1 and TRBJ2-1, with D uncertain. This CDR3 is built from 13 residues. Trimming shortened V by 3 bases and J by 12 bases, and 15 bases separated the two germline ends. CDR1 and CDR2 (germline): MGHRA, YSYEKL. The DNA for the CDR3 is TGCGCCAGCAGCCAGCCACTCGCTTTACCGCAGTTCTTC. Its translation is CASSQPLALPQFF.

V gene TRBV28 combines with J gene TRBJ1-2, with D maybe TRBD1 (5 bases). This CDR3 spans 14 amino acids. Germline values: CDR1 MDHEN, CDR2 SYDVKM. V lost 8 bases and J 3 bases, leaving 16 bases between the germline ends. The CDR3 region is CASRWGVTHYGYTF. The DNA for the CDR3 is TGTGCCAGCCGATGGGGGGTGACCCACTATGGCTACACCTTC.

This clone was picked up a small number of times. The chain uses TRBV13 and TRBJ1-1; the match to TRBD1 covers 8 bases. The CDR3 loop spans 15 amino acids. The trim removed 4 bases at V and 4 bases at J, leaving 8 bases unmatched. CDR1 is PRHDT and CDR2 is FYEKMQ in the germline V gene (reference sequence). The DNA of the CDR3 is TGTGCCAGCAGCTCACTCACAACAGGGGGCACTGAAGCTTTCTTT. Translated: CASSSLTTGGTEAFF.

This chain links TRBV5-6 with TRBJ2-7, with a tentative D call TRBD1 (6 bases). This CDR3 is 14 amino acids long. Germline CDR1 and CDR2: SGHDT and YYEEEE. The ends were cut back, 2 bases at V and 1 base at J, with 10 bases in the middle. Written as DNA, the CDR3 is TGTGCCAGCAGCTTCCCGGGACATTCCTACGAGCAGTACTTC. As protein: CASSFPGHSYEQYF.

The genes are TRBV4-2 and TRBJ1-4; 7 bases map to TRBD1. J lost 3 bases, V lost 3 bases, and 10 bases had no gene match. Germline values: CDR1 LGHNA, CDR2 YNFKEQ. CDR3 length: 17 amino acids. The CDR3 sequence: CASSQGEGAPPNEKLFF. In nucleotides, the CDR3 is TGTGCCAGCAGCCAGGGAGAGGGGGCGCCACCTAATGAAAAACTGTTTTTT.

About this clone itself: Other DNA sequences in the sample encode the same CDR3. This chain links TRBV19 with TRBJ1-5, with 7 nucleotides matching TRBD1. V lost 8 bases and J lost 2; bases outside the gene matches: 3. The CDR3 is 13 residues long. Looked up from germline, CDR1 is LNHDA and CDR2 is SQIVND (reference sequence). The DNA for the CDR3 is TGTGCCAGTTCCGGGACAGGCAATCAGCCCCAGCATTTT. Translated, it gives CASSGTGNQPQHF.

V and J are TRBV5-6 and TRBJ1-5; D possibly corresponds to TRBD1 (5 bases). Trimming cost V 2 bases and J 4 bases, with 10 bases left between them. The CDR3 has 14 amino acids. In germline, CDR1 is SGHDT, CDR2 YYEEEE. The DNA of the CDR3 is TGTGCCAGCAGCTTTGGGGCAGCTAATCAGCCCCAGCATTTT. The encoded protein is CASSFGAANQPQHF.

This clone came up once. The chain couples TRBV28 to TRBJ1-2, with D hard to call. Per germline, CDR1 MDHEN and CDR2 SYDVKM. This CDR3 comprises 11 residues. Trimming left V 3 bases short and J 8 bases short, with 7 bases between. CDR3 amino acids: CASSLMGGYTF. The CDR3 DNA reads as TGTGCCAGCAGTTTGATGGGCGGCTACACCTTC.

Only one count was recorded for this clone. The chain carries TRBV7-3 and TRBJ1-1; D not certain. This CDR3 has 13 amino acids. Germline values: CDR1 SGHTA, CDR2 FQGTGA. Deletions cut 5 bases from V and 2 bases from J, with 9 bases between. In DNA form, the CDR3 reads TGTGCCAGCAGCCTCTTCCCTAACACTGAAGCTTTCTTT. Translating gives CASSLFPNTEAFF.

The chain combines TRBV2 with TRBJ2-7, with 7 bases fitting TRBD2. The V and J ends lost 5 bases and 6 bases, in that order; junction bases with no gene match: 10. The CDR3 has 14 amino acids. Germline values: CDR1 SNHLY, CDR2 FYNNEI. DNA of the CDR3: TGTGCCAGCAGTAGGCTAGCGGTGCCCCTCGAGCAGTACTTC. It encodes CASSRLAVPLEQYF.

This chain links TRBV25-1 with TRBJ2-5; possibly TRBD1 for D (7 bases). This CDR3 is 14 amino acids long. Germline assignment: CDR1 MGHDK and CDR2 SYGVNS. V lost 2 bases and J 4 bases, leaving 11 bases between the germline ends. The CDR3 DNA reads TGTGCCAGCAGTGAAGCAGGGGGAGGAGAGACCCAGTACTTC. Translating it yields CASSEAGGGETQYF.

The table lists this clone with a few counts. This chain uses TRBV6-1 with TRBJ1-5; D ambiguous. Germline V CDR1 and CDR2: MNHNS, SASEGT. CDR3 size: 15 residues. Trimming took 5 bases from V and 0 from J, leaving 11 bases between them. CDR3 region: CASSWSPDSNQPQHF. The DNA for the CDR3 is TGTGCCAGCAGTTGGAGCCCAGATAGCAATCAGCCCCAGCATTTT.

This clone was observed a few times. This sequence joins TRBV11-3 and TRBJ2-1, with D possibly TRBD2 on 6 matching bases. The CDR3 is 15 residues long. The V end was cut by 0 bases, the J end by 4 bases, with 10 bases between. Per germline, CDR1 SGHNT and CDR2 YENEEA. In DNA form, the CDR3 reads TGTGCCAGCAGCTTAGATTGGAGGGGATACAATGAGCAGTTCTTC. This translates into CASSLDWRGYNEQFF.

This sequence joins TRBV29-1 and TRBJ1-2; weak D call: TRBD1 (6 bases). Trimming cost V 7 bases and J 3 bases, with 15 bases left between them. Per the germline V gene, CDR1 is SQVTM and CDR2 is ANQGSEA. This CDR3 contains 13 residues. CDR3 DNA: TGCAGCGCCCATGCACCAGGGGACTATGGCTACACCTTC. Its protein product is CSAHAPGDYGYTF.

The V and J genes are TRBV7-2 and TRBJ2-7, with a tentative D call TRBD2 (7 bases). Looked up from germline, CDR1 is SGHTA and CDR2 is FQGNSA. The ends were cut back, 5 bases at V and 2 bases at J, with 16 bases in the middle. The CDR3 is made up of 15 amino acids. The CDR3, as DNA: TGTGCCAGCAGCCGTCCCGGCGGGGGCACCTACGAGCAGTACTTC. This gives the protein CASSRPGGGTYEQYF.

The V gene is TRBV19, the J gene TRBJ2-7, with D perhaps matching TRBD1 (6 bases). CDR1 is LNHDA and CDR2 is SQIVND in the germline V gene (reference sequence). This CDR3 is built from 14 residues. The V end lost 5 bases, the J end lost 6 bases, and 17 bases lay between the germline ends. The CDR3 loop is CASSDRQLPLEQYF. Here the CDR3 DNA reads TGTGCCAGTAGTGACAGGCAACTACCCCTCGAGCAGTACTTC. Using reference TRBV19 and TRBJ2-7 for the parts outside the CDR3, the full variable domain is DGGITQSPKYLFRKEGQNVTLSCEQNLNHDAMYWYRQDPGQGLRLIYYSQIVNDFQKGDIAEGYSVSREKKESFPLTVTSAQKNPTAFYLCASSDRQLPLEQYFGPGTRLTVT.

The V call is TRBV10-3, the J call TRBJ1-2; 9 bases align to TRBD1. The CDR3 contains 16 residues. Germline assignment: CDR1 ENHRY and CDR2 SYGVKD. The V segment lost 0 bases and the J segment 4 bases; nucleotides outside the gene matches: 6. The CDR3: CAISESFTGQGYGYTF. CDR3 DNA sequence: TGTGCCATCAGTGAGTCCTTTACGGGACAGGGCTATGGCTACACCTTC.

This sequence joins TRBV6-1 and TRBJ2-1; D possibly corresponds to TRBD1 (7 bases). V lost 5 bases, J lost 8 bases, and 19 bases lay in between. The CDR3 runs to 15 residues. The germline CDR1 and CDR2 sequences are MNHNS and SASEGT. The CDR3 spells CASSWTRGVGHEQFF. The CDR3 DNA is TGTGCCAGCAGTTGGACCAGGGGGGTGGGCCATGAGCAGTTCTTC.

V is TRBV27 and J is TRBJ1-6; D may be TRBD1 (6 bases). V was clipped by 4 bases and J by 8 bases, with 6 bases between them. This CDR3 is 12 amino acids long. CDR1 MNHEY and CDR2 SMNVEV come from the germline V gene (reference sequence). The chain's CDR3 is CASSYRDSPLHF. In DNA, the CDR3 is TGTGCCAGCAGTTACAGGGATTCACCCCTCCACTTT.

In the case of this clone: This is likely a read error, given that the CDR3 carries no conserved phenylalanine or tryptophan at its end. The chain links TRBV28 to TRBJ1-1; 7 bases agree with TRBD1. Germline assignment: CDR1 MDHEN and CDR2 SYDVKM. The V segment lost 4 bases and the J segment 1 base; nucleotides outside the gene matches: 3. This CDR3 has 14 amino acids. The CDR3 region is CASSSTGPNTEAFV. The CDR3 DNA sequence: TGTGCCAGCAGTTCGACAGGGCCGAACACTGAAGCTTTCGTT.

This clone was seen a few times. The genes are TRBV29-1 and TRBJ2-1; D is unresolved. Germline CDR1 SQVTM, CDR2 ANQGSEA. The CDR3 has 13 residues. V shed 4 bases and J shed 0 bases, with 7 bases lying between them. Here the CDR3 DNA reads TGCAGCGTTGTGGAGCGCTCCTACAATGAGCAGTTCTTC. Its translation is CSVVERSYNEQFF.

This sequence joins TRBV19 and TRBJ1-5; unclear D gene. The CDR3 runs 14 residues. Germline lookup yields CDR1 LNHDA and CDR2 SQIVND (reference sequence). Trimming pared 2 bases from V and 3 bases from J, leaving 8 bases between. In DNA form, the CDR3 reads TGTGCCAGTAGTATAAGACAAACCAATCAGCCCCAGCATTTT. Translation gives CASSIRQTNQPQHF.

This chain joins TRBV11-2 and TRBJ2-7; D is uncertain. V shed 6 bases and J shed 5 bases, with 11 bases lying between them. The germline V gene encodes CDR1 SGHAT and CDR2 FQNNGV. The CDR3 loop spans 12 amino acids. In nucleotides, the CDR3 is TGTGCCAGCAGGTATATAGAAAACGAGCAGTACTTC. This gives the protein CASRYIENEQYF.

The chain has TRBV5-6 and TRBJ2-3; D is possibly TRBD1 (7 bases). V gave up 4 bases and J gave up 1 base, with 19 bases separating them. There are 17 residues in the CDR3. CDR1 and CDR2 from the germline V gene are SGHDT and YYEEEE. CDR3 in DNA: TGTGCCAGCAGCCCCGGAGGAGGGGGCAGCCGCACAGATACGCAGTATTTT. This codes for CASSPGGGGSRTDTQYF.